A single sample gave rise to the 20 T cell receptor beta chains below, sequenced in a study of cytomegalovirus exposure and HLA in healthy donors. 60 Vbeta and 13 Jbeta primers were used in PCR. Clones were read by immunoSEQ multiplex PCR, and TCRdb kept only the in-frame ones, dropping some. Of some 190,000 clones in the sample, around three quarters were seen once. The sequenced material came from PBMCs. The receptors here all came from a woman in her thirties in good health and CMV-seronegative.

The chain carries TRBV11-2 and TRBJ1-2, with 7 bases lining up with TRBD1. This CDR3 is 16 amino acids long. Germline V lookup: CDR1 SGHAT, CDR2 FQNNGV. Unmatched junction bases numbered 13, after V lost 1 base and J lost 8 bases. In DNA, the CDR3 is TGTGCCAGCAGCTTAGCCCTCTCCCGCGCCAGGGGGGGCTACACCTTC. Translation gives CASSLALSRARGGYTF. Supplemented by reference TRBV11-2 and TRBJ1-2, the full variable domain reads EAGVAQSPRYKIIEKRQSVAFWCNPISGHATLYWYQQILGQGPKLLIQFQNNGVVDDSQLPKDRFSAERLKGVDSTLKIQPAKLEDSAVYLCASSLALSRARGGYTFGSGTRLTVV.

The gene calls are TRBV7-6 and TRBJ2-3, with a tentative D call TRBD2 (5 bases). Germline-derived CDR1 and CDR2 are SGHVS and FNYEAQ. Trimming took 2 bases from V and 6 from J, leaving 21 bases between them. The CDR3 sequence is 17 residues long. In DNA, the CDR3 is TGTGCCAGCAGCTTATTAGCTGGGAGAGGCGGGTCGGATACGCAGTATTTT. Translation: CASSLLAGRGGSDTQYF.

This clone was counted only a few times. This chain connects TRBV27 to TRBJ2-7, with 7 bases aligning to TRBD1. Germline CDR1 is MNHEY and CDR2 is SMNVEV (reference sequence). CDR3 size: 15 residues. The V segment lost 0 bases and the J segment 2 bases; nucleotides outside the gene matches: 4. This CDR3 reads CASSLSYRGPYEQYF. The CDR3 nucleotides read TGTGCCAGCAGTTTATCGTACAGGGGACCCTACGAGCAGTACTTC.

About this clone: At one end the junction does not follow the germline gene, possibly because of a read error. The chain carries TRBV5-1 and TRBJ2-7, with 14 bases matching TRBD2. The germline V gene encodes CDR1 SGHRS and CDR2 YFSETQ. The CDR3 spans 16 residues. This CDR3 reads CASSSPTSGGAGRLFF. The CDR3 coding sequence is TGCGCCAGCAGCTCCCCGACTAGCGGGGGGGCCGGTCGCCTTTTCTTC.

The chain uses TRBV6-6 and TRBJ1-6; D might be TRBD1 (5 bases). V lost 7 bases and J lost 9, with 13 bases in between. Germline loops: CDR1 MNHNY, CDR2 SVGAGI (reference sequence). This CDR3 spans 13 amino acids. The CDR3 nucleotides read TGTGCCAGCACCCTAGAAGGGGCTTCACCCCTCCACTTT. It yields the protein CASTLEGASPLHF.

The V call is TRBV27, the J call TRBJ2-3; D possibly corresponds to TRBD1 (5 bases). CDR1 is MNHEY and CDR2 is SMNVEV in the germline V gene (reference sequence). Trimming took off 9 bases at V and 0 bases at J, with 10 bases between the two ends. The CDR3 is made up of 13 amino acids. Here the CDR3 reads CASRQFSTDTQYF. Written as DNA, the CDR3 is TGTGCCAGTAGACAGTTTAGCACAGATACGCAGTATTTT.

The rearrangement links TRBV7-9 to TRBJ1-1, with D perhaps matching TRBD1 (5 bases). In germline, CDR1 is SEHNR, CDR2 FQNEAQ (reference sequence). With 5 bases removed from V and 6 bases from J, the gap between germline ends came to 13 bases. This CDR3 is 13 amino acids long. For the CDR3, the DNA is TGTGCCAGCAGCCAGCGCAGGGTTTCTGAAGCTTTCTTT. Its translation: CASSQRRVSEAFF. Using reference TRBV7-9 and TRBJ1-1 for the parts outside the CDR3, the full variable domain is DTGVSQNPRHKITKRGQNVTFRCDPISEHNRLYWYRQTLGQGPEFLTYFQNEAQLEKSRLLSDRFSAERPKGSFSTLEIQRTEQGDSAMYLCASSQRRVSEAFFGQGTRLTVV.

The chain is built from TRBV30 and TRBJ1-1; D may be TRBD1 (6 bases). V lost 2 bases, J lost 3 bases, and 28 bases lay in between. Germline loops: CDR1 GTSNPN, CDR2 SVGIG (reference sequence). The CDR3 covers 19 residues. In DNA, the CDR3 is TGTGCCTGGAGTCTCACCGGGACATTTATTCACGGGAAGGACACTGAAGCTTTCTTT. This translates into CAWSLTGTFIHGKDTEAFF.

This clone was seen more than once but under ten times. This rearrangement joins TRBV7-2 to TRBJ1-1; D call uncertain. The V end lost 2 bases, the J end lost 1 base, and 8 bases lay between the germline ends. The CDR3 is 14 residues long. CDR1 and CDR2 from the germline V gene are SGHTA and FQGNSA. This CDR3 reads CASSLYSKNTEAFF. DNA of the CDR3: TGTGCCAGCAGCTTATACAGCAAGAACACTGAAGCTTTCTTT.

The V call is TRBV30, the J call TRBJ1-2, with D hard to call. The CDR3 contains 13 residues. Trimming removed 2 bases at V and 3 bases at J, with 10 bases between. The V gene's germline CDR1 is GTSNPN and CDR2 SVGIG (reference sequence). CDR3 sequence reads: CAWSPQADYGYTF. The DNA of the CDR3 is TGTGCCTGGAGTCCACAAGCGGACTATGGCTACACCTTC.

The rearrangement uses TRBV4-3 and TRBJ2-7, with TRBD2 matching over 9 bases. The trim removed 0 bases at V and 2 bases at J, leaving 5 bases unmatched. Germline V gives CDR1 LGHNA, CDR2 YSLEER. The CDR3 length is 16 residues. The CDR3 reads CASSQEGLAGTYEQYF. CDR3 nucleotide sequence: TGCGCCAGCAGCCAAGAGGGCCTAGCGGGGACCTACGAGCAGTACTTC.

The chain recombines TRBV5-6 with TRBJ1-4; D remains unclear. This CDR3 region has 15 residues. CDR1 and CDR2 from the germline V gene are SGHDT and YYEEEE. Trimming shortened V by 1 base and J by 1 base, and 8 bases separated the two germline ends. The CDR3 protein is CASSLKFVTNEKLFF. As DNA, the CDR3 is TGTGCCAGCAGCTTGAAATTCGTAACTAATGAAAAACTGTTTTTT.

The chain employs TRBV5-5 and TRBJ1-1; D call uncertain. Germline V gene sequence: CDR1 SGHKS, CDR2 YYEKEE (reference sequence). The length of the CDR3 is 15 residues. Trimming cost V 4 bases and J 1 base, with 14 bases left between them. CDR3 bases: TGTGCCAGCAGCCCACAGCTGTCGGAGAACACTGAAGCTTTCTTT. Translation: CASSPQLSENTEAFF.

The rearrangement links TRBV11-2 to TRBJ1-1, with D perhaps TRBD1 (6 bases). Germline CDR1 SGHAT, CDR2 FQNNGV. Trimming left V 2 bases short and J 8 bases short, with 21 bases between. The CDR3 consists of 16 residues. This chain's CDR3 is CASSLLWGGDRIEAFF. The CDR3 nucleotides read TGTGCCAGCAGCTTACTCTGGGGGGGCGACAGGATCGAAGCTTTCTTT.

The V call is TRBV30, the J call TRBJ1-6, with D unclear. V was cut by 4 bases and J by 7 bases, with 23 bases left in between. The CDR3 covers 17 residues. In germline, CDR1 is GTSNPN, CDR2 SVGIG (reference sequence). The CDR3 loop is CAWNLLAGGGKNSPLHF. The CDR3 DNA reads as TGTGCCTGGAACCTTCTAGCTGGAGGCGGAAAGAATTCACCCCTCCACTTT.

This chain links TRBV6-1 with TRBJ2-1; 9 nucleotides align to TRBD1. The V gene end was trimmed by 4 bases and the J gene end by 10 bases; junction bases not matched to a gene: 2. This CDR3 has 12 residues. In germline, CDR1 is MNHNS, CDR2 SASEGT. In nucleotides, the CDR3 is TGTGCCAGCAGTGTAGGACAGGGGGAGCAGTTCTTC. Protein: CASSVGQGEQFF.

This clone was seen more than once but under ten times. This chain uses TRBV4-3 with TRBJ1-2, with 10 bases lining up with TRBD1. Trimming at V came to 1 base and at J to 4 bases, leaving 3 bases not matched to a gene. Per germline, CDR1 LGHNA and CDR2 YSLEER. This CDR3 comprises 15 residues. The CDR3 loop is CASSQGDRGIYGYTF. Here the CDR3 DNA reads TGCGCCAGCAGCCAAGGGGACAGGGGCATCTATGGCTACACCTTC.

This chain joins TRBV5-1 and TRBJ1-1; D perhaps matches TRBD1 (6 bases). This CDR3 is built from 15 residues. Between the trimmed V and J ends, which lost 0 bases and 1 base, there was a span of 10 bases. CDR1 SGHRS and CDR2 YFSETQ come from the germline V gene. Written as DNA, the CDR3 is TGCGCCAGCAGCTTGGGACAGGTAACGAACACTGAAGCTTTCTTT. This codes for CASSLGQVTNTEAFF.

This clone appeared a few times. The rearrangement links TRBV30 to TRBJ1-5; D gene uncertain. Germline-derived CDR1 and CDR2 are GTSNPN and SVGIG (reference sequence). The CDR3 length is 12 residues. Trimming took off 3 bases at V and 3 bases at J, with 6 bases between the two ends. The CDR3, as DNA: TGTGCCTGGAGAGCGCCCAATCAGCCCCAGCATTTT. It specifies CAWRAPNQPQHF.

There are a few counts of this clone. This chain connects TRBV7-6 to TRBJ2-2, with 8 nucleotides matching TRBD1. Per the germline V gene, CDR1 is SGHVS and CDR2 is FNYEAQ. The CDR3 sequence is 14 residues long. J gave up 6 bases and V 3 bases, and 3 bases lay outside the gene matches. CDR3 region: CASSLDRVSGELFF. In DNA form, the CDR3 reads TGTGCCAGCAGCTTGGACAGGGTCTCCGGGGAGCTGTTTTTT.